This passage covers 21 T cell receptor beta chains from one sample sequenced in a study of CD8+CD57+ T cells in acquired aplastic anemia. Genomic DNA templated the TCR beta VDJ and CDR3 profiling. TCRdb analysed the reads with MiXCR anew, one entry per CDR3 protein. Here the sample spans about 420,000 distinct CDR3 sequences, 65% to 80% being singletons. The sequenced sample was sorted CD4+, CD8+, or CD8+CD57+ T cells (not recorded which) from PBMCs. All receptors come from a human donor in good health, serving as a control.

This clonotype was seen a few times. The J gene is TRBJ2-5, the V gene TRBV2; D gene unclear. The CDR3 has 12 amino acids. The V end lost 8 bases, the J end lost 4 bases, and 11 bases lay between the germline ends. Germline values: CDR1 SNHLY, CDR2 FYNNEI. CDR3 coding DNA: TGTGCCAGCCTGAGTGTTGGAGAGACCCAGTACTTC. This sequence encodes CASLSVGETQYF. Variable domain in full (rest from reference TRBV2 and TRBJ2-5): EPEVTQTPSHQVTQMGQEVILRCVPISNHLYFYWYRQILGQKVEFLVSFYNNEISEKSEIFDDQFSVERPDGSNFTLKIRSTKLEDSAMYFCASLSVGETQYFGPGTRLLVL.

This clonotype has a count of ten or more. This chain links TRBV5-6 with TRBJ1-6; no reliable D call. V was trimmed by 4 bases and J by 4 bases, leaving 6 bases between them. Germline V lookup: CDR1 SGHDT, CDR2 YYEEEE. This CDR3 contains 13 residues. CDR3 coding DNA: TGTGCCAGCAGCCCCCCATATAATTCACCCCTCCACTTT. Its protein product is CASSPPYNSPLHF.

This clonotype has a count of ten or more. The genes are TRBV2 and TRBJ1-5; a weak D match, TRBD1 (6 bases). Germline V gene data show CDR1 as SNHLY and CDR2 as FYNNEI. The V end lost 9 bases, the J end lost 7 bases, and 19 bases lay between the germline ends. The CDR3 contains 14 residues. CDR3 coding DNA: TGTGCCAGTTGTCTTCTGGACAGAGACCAGCCCCAGCATTTT. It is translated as CASCLLDRDQPQHF.

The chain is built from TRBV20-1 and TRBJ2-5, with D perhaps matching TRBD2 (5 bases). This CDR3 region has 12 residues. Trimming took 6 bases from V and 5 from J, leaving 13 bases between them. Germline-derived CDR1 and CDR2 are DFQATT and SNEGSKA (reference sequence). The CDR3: CSAPGREETQYF. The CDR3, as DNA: TGCAGTGCCCCGGGAAGGGAGGAGACCCAGTACTTC.

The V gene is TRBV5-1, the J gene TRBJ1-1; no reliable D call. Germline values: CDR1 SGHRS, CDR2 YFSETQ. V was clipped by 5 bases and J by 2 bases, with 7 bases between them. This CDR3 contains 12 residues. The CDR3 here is CASRRYNTEAFF. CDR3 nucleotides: TGCGCCAGCAGGAGGTACAACACTGAAGCTTTCTTT.

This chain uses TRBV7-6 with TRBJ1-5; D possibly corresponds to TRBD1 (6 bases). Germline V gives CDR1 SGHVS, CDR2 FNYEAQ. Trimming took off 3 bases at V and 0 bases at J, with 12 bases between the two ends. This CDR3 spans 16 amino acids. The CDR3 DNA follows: TGTGCCAGCAGCTTGGACAGTGGAAATAGCAATCAGCCCCAGCATTTT. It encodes CASSLDSGNSNQPQHF.

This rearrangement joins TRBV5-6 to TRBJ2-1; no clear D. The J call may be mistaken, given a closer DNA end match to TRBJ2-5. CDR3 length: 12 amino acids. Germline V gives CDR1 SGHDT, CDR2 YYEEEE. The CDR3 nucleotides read TGTGCCAGCAGTGACAACCCGGAGACCCAGTACTTC. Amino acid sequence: CASSDNPETQYF.

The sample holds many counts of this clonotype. The CDR3 protein is CASSQGRDRGRIAYTF. CDR3 in DNA: TGCGCCAGCAGCCAAGGCCGGGACAGGGGGCGCATCGCCTACACCTTC. V gene TRBV4-3 combines with J gene TRBJ1-2; 12 bases line up with TRBD1. Germline V gene sequence: CDR1 LGHNA, CDR2 YSLEER. This CDR3 spans 16 amino acids. The V gene end was trimmed by 1 base and the J gene end by 10 bases; junction bases not matched to a gene: 10.

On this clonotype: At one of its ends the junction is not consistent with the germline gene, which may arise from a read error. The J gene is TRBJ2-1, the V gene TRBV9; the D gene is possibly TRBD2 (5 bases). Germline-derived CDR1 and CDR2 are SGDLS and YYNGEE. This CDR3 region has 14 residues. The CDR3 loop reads CASSVGPGWLHLLF. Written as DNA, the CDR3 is TGTGCCAGCAGCGTAGGCCCGGGGTGGCTACACCTTCTCTTC.

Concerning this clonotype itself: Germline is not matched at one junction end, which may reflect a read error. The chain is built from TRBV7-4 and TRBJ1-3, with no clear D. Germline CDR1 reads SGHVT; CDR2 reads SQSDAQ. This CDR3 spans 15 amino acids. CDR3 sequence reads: CASSEGALYGYTLYF. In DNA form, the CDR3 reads TGTGCCAGCAGTGAGGGCGCCCTCTATGGCTACACCTTATATTTT.

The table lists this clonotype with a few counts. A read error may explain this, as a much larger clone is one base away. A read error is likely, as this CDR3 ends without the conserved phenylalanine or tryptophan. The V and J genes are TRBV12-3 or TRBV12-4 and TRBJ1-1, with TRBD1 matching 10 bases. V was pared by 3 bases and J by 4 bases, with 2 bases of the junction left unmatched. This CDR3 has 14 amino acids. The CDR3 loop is CASSFRTGGTEAFL. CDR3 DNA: TGTGCCAGCAGTTTCCGGACAGGGGGCACTGAAGCTTTCCTT.

CDR3 sequence reads: CASRSTAGANVLTF. The CDR3 region has the DNA TGCGCCAGCAGGTCAACAGCTGGGGCCAACGTCCTGACTTTC. The rearrangement uses TRBV5-1 and TRBJ2-6; D remains unclear. Between the trimmed V and J ends, which lost 5 bases and 2 bases, there was a span of 8 bases. Germline V gene data show CDR1 as SGHRS and CDR2 as YFSETQ. CDR3 length: 14 amino acids.

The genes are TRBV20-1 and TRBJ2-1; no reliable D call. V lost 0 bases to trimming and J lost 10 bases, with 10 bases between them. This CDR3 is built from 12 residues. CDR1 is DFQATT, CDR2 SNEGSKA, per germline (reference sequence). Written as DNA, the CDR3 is TGCAGTGCTAGAGATCAGGCGACCGAGCAGTTCTTC. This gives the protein CSARDQATEQFF.

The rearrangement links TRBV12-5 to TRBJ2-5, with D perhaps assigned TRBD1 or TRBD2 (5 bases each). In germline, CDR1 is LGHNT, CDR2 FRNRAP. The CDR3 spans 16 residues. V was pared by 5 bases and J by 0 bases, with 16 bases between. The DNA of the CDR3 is TGTGCTAGTGGTGATGCCATGGGACGGGACCAAGAGACCCAGTACTTC. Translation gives CASGDAMGRDQETQYF.

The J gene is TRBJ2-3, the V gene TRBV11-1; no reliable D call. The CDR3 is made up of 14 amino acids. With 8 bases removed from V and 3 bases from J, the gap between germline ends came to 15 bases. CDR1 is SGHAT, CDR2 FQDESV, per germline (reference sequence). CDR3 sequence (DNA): TGTGCCAGCTCAAATCGCAGGAGTACAGATACGCAGTATTTT. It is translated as CASSNRRSTDTQYF.

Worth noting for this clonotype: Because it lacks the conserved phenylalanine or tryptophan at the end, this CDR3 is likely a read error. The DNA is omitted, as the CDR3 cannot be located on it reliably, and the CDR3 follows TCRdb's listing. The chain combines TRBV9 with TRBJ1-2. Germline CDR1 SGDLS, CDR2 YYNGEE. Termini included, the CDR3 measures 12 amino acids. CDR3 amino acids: CASGGSQSGDTC.

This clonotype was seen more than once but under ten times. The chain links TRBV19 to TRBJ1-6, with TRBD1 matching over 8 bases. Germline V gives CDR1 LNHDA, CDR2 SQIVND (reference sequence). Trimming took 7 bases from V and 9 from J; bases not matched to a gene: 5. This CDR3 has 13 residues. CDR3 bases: TGTGCCAGTAACGCAGGGGGCCTTTCACCCCTCCACTTT. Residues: CASNAGGLSPLHF.

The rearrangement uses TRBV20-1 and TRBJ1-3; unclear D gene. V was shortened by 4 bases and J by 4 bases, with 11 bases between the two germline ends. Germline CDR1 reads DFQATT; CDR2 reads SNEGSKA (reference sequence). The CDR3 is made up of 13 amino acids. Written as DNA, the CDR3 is TGCAGTGCTACGGACTCAGTGGGAAACACCATATATTTT. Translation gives CSATDSVGNTIYF.

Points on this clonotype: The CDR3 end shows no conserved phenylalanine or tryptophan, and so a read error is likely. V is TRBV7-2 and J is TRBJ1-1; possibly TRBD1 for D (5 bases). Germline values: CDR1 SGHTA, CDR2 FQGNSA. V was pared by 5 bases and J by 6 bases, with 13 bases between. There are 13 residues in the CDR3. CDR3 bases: TGTGCCAGCAGCCACGGGGCGGGACCTGAAGCTTTCTCT. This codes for CASSHGAGPEAFS.

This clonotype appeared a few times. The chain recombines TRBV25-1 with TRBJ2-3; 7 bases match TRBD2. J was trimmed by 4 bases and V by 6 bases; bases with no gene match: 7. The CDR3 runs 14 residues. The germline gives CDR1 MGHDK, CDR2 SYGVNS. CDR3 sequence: CASSLAGRADTQYF. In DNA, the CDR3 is TGTGCCAGCAGCTTGGCTGGGAGGGCAGATACGCAGTATTTT.

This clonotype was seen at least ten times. DNA for the CDR3: TGTGCCAGCAGTGAAGGGTTAGGGATCTATAATTCACCCCTCCACTTT. Protein: CASSEGLGIYNSPLHF. The V and J genes are TRBV25-1 and TRBJ1-6; no clear D. Germline V gene lookup returns CDR1 MGHDK and CDR2 SYGVNS. The CDR3 totals 16 residues. Trimming removed 2 bases at V and 3 bases at J, with 11 bases between.